This T cell receptor beta chain was observed in a study of cytomegalovirus exposure and HLA in healthy donors. In this sample, this clone turned up a few times. Germline is not matched at one junction end, which may reflect a read error. Other DNA sequences within the sample encode an identical CDR3. The PCR made use of 60 Vbeta and 13 Jbeta primers. Clones were read by immunoSEQ multiplex PCR, and TCRdb kept only the in-frame ones, dropping some. The sample consists of 200,000 to 250,000 clones, over 65% of them appearing once. The source material was PBMCs. The sequence was collected from a man younger than 35 in good health and CMV-seronegative.

In DNA, the CDR3 is TGTGCCAGCAGCTCGACAGGGGGCTTGGGGAACACTGAAGCCTTCTTT. This sequence encodes CASSSTGGLGNTEAFF. The chain carries TRBV5-6 and TRBJ1-1, with 10 bases aligning to TRBD1. The V gene's germline CDR1 is SGHDT and CDR2 YYEEEE. The CDR3 loop spans 16 amino acids.